A single sample gave rise to the 25 T cell receptor beta chains below, sequenced in a study of blood T cells in healthy people across ages. Primers used in a second PCR of roughly 7 to 11 cycles were a sample-barcoded 5' primer and a J-beta primer mix. TCRdb fed the 5' RACE reads into MiXCR, producing one record per CDR3 protein. The sample has about 560,000 distinct CDR3 sequences; about 29% are singletons. The same sample was also studied in work on T cells of mothers and their children.

Input material: blood. The receptors come from a boy aged 2-9 years in good health.

This chain joins TRBV7-2 and TRBJ2-3; D is possibly TRBD1 (5 bases). The V end was cut by 3 bases, the J end by 6 bases, with 7 bases between. Germline values: CDR1 SGHTA, CDR2 FQGNSA. This CDR3 has 12 amino acids. The CDR3, as DNA: TGTGCCAGCAGCTTCAGGGCTGATACGCAGTATTTT. Its protein is CASSFRADTQYF.

The CDR3 spells CSALGGREETQYF. As DNA, the CDR3 is TGCAGCGCGCTCGGGGGGAGGGAAGAGACCCAGTACTTC. The chain couples TRBV29-1 to TRBJ2-5; 7 positions agree with TRBD2. J lost 3 bases, V lost 7 bases, and 8 bases had no gene match. This CDR3 comprises 13 residues. Germline loops: CDR1 SQVTM, CDR2 ANQGSEA.

The chain carries TRBV7-2 and TRBJ1-3; D is unclear. V lost 4 bases, J lost 0 bases, and 7 bases lay in between. Germline CDR1 and CDR2: SGHTA and FQGNSA. The CDR3 has 14 amino acids. The CDR3 coding sequence is TGTGCCAGCAGCTACTATATCTCTGGAAACACCATATATTTT. Its translation is CASSYYISGNTIYF.

The V call is TRBV5-4, the J call TRBJ2-1; D gene uncertain. Germline-derived CDR1 and CDR2 are SGHNT and YYREEE (reference sequence). V dropped 2 bases and J dropped 13 bases, with 19 bases sitting between them. The CDR3 extends over 14 amino acids. CDR3 nucleotides: TGTGCCAGCAGCTTATCTAGGATTGAAGAGACCCAGTTCTTC. The encoded protein is CASSLSRIEETQFF.

The chain employs TRBV7-2 and TRBJ2-3, with 10 bases that match TRBD2. CDR3 size: 16 residues. In germline, CDR1 is SGHTA, CDR2 FQGNSA. V lost 1 base and J lost 4; bases outside the gene matches: 5. The CDR3 bases are TGTGCCAGCAGCTTAGACAGCGGGAGGGGGGCAGATACGCAGTATTTT. Translating gives CASSLDSGRGADTQYF.

The rearrangement joins TRBV6-5 to TRBJ2-7; possibly TRBD1 for D (5 bases). The V and J ends lost 4 bases and 7 bases respectively, with 14 bases between them. The CDR3 sequence is 13 residues long. Germline V lookup: CDR1 MNHEY, CDR2 SVGAGI. The CDR3 spells CASSSRAPVEQYF. The CDR3 DNA follows: TGTGCCAGCAGTTCCAGGGCTCCGGTGGAGCAGTACTTC.

This clonotype was seen only a few times. The chain employs TRBV4-3 and TRBJ1-2; D possibly corresponds to TRBD1 (6 bases). V shed 0 bases and J shed 2 bases, with 16 bases lying between them. Germline V lookup: CDR1 LGHNA, CDR2 YSLEER. This CDR3 comprises 17 residues. This chain's CDR3 is CASSQDFVGGLNYGYTF. The DNA for the CDR3 is TGCGCCAGCAGCCAAGATTTTGTTGGGGGGCTCAACTATGGCTACACCTTC.

This clonotype is categorized as medium-sized. The chain combines TRBV28 with TRBJ2-7; D tentatively reads TRBD1 or TRBD2 (5 bases each). The V gene's germline CDR1 is MDHEN and CDR2 SYDVKM. V was shortened by 2 bases and J by 3 bases, with 17 bases between the two germline ends. The CDR3 runs 16 residues. The CDR3 sequence is CASSLTPGRGVYEQYF. CDR3 DNA: TGTGCCAGCAGTTTAACACCCGGGCGAGGGGTCTACGAGCAGTACTTC.

The chain uses TRBV15 and TRBJ2-5; no definite D call. Germline V lookup: CDR1 LNHNV, CDR2 YYDKDF (reference sequence). V was cut by 1 base and J by 3 bases, with 12 bases left in between. This CDR3 region has 15 residues. The CDR3: CATSRARQVEETQYF. The CDR3 nucleotides read TGTGCCACCAGCAGAGCCAGGCAGGTGGAAGAGACCCAGTACTTC.

In this sample, this clonotype turned up a few times. The gene calls are TRBV13 and TRBJ2-2, with TRBD1 identical over 7 bases. V shed 4 bases, J shed 5 bases, and the junction held 4 bases outside the gene matches. Germline CDR1 and CDR2: PRHDT and FYEKMQ (reference sequence). The CDR3 sequence is 14 residues long. The CDR3 bases are TGTGCCAGCAGCTCATACAGGGGAACCGGGGAGCTGTTTTTT. Translated, it gives CASSSYRGTGELFF.

The rearrangement uses TRBV7-8 and TRBJ1-4; tentative D call: TRBD1 (5 bases). The V and J ends lost 1 base and 2 bases respectively, with 14 bases between them. CDR3 size: 17 residues. The germline CDR1 and CDR2 sequences are SGHVS and FQNEAQ. The CDR3 loop reads CASSLGTLVGTNEKLFF. The CDR3 DNA reads TGTGCCAGCAGCTTAGGGACACTGGTGGGGACTAATGAAAAACTGTTTTTT.

The chain is built from TRBV7-6 and TRBJ2-5, with D hard to call. The J call may be incorrect, as the DNA end agrees better with TRBJ2-1. This CDR3 has 12 amino acids. The germline V gene has CDR1 SGHVS and CDR2 FNYEAQ. CDR3 region: CASSSQENEQFF. The CDR3 nucleotides read TGTGCCAGCAGTTCGCAGGAGAATGAGCAGTTCTTC.

This clonotype showed up many times. The chain employs TRBV13 and TRBJ1-4; perhaps TRBD1 as D (5 bases). CDR1 and CDR2 from the germline V gene are PRHDT and FYEKMQ (reference sequence). The V end lost 5 bases, the J end lost 7 bases, and 14 bases lay between the germline ends. The CDR3 consists of 14 residues. The CDR3 nucleotides read TGTGCCAGCAGCCTAGAGGGGTTTAGTGAAAAACTGTTTTTT. As protein: CASSLEGFSEKLFF.

This clonotype came up a few times. The chain links TRBV16 to TRBJ1-4; D not certain. The V and J ends lost 3 bases and 3 bases respectively, with 11 bases between them. Germline V lookup: CDR1 KGHSY, CDR2 FQNENV. The CDR3 loop spans 15 amino acids. CDR3 nucleotide sequence: TGTGCCAGCAGCCACACCGGAACACCTAATGAAAAACTGTTTTTT. Its protein is CASSHTGTPNEKLFF.

The gene calls are TRBV10-3 and TRBJ2-3; 8 bases agree with TRBD1. The CDR3 runs to 16 residues. Trimming took 4 bases from V and 0 from J; bases not matched to a gene: 6. The germline V gene has CDR1 ENHRY and CDR2 SYGVKD. This CDR3 reads CAISGQQGVSTDTQYF. CDR3 nucleotides: TGTGCCATCAGTGGGCAACAGGGGGTGAGCACAGATACGCAGTATTTT.

The CDR3 spells CASSLAGSGSPLHF. In DNA form, the CDR3 reads TGTGCCAGCAGCTTGGCGGGTTCGGGGTCACCCCTCCACTTT. V gene TRBV5-6 combines with J gene TRBJ1-6, with D uncertain. From germline, CDR1 is SGHDT and CDR2 YYEEEE. The CDR3 loop spans 14 amino acids. With 0 bases removed from V and 10 bases from J, the gap between germline ends came to 11 bases. The full variable domain, completed using reference TRBV5-6 and TRBJ1-6, is DAGVTQSPTHLIKTRGQQVTLRCSPKSGHDTVSWYQQALGQGPQFIFQYYEEEERQRGNFPDRFSGHQFPNYSSELNVNALLLGDSALYLCASSLAGSGSPLHFGNGTRLTVT.

DNA for the CDR3: TGTGCCAGCAGCCAGCCCCGCAATGTGAAAGAGACCCAGTACTTC. Protein sequence: CASSQPRNVKETQYF. This rearrangement joins TRBV6-6 to TRBJ2-5; D is uncertain. V lost 6 bases and J 3 bases, leaving 17 bases between the germline ends. Germline-derived CDR1 and CDR2 are MNHNY and SVGAGI (reference sequence). The CDR3 loop spans 15 amino acids.

Remarks on this clonotype: The junction shows a germline mismatch at one end, possibly a read error. The chain has TRBV15 and TRBJ2-5, with 7 bases matching TRBD1. This CDR3 region has 15 residues. Germline V gene data show CDR1 as LNHNV and CDR2 as YYDKDF (reference sequence). Here the CDR3 reads CATSRDHDRVQTQYF. The CDR3 DNA follows: TGTGCCACCAGCAGAGATCACGACAGGGTCCAGACCCAGTATTTC.

The rearrangement uses TRBV29-1 and TRBJ2-1, with D possibly being TRBD1 or TRBD2 (5 bases each). The J call is in doubt because the DNA end fits TRBJ2-7 better. The V gene's germline CDR1 is SQVTM and CDR2 ANQGSEA. The CDR3 has 17 amino acids. CDR3 amino acids: CSAALGVLSGDGYEQYF. The CDR3 DNA follows: TGCAGCGCAGCGTTGGGAGTCTTATCTGGGGACGGTTACGAGCAGTACTTC.

V and J are TRBV7-6 and TRBJ2-3; perhaps TRBD1 as D (5 bases). From germline, CDR1 is SGHVS and CDR2 FNYEAQ. This CDR3 has 15 residues. The germline V and J ends were trimmed by 0 bases and 6 bases, with 13 bases remaining between them. The CDR3 is CASSLALRGPDTQYF. The CDR3 DNA reads TGTGCCAGCAGCTTAGCGCTTAGGGGTCCGGATACGCAGTATTTT.

This chain uses TRBV5-1 with TRBJ2-7; 7 bases match TRBD1. V dropped 4 bases and J dropped 6; count of bases not matched to a gene: 10. Germline V lookup: CDR1 SGHRS, CDR2 YFSETQ. This CDR3 contains 14 residues. The CDR3 reads CASSQLQGSGEQYF. In DNA, the CDR3 is TGCGCCAGCAGCCAGCTACAGGGGTCAGGCGAGCAGTACTTC.

This clonotype was recorded a few times. The genes are TRBV6-5 and TRBJ2-3; 11 bases line up with TRBD2. CDR1 is MNHEY, CDR2 SVGAGI, per germline. The junction had 5 bases not matched to a gene; V was cut back by 0 bases and J by 0 bases. The length of the CDR3 is 18 residues. DNA of the CDR3: TGTGCCAGCAGTTACTCTACTAGCGGGGGAACTAGCACAGATACGCAGTATTTT. It codes for CASSYSTSGGTSTDTQYF.

This clonotype was recorded once. At one end the junction does not follow the germline gene, possibly because of a read error. This chain joins TRBV6-4 and TRBJ1-6, with D unresolved. The CDR3 consists of 14 residues. Germline assignment: CDR1 MRHNA and CDR2 SNTAGT. This CDR3 reads CTSSENGRNSPLHF. DNA of the CDR3: TGTACCAGCAGTGAAAACGGACGGAATTCACCCCTCCACTTT.

The table lists this clonotype with a few counts. This chain joins TRBV6-5 and TRBJ2-3; no reliable D call. V was shortened by 0 bases and J by 6 bases, with 7 bases between the two germline ends. The CDR3 contains 13 residues. The germline CDR1 and CDR2 sequences are MNHEY and SVGAGI. CDR3: CASSYSGRDTQYF. The CDR3 DNA is TGTGCCAGCAGTTACTCTGGACGGGATACGCAGTATTTT.

This chain joins TRBV28 and TRBJ1-4; perhaps TRBD1 as D (5 bases). Trimming removed 2 bases from V and 7 bases from J, with 8 bases in between. The CDR3 spans 13 residues. The germline V gene has CDR1 MDHEN and CDR2 SYDVKM. CDR3 protein: CASSLTDSEKLFF. The DNA of the CDR3 is TGTGCCAGCAGTTTAACCGACAGTGAAAAACTGTTTTTT.